The rows below give T cell receptor beta chains drawn from one sample of a study of ipilimumab plus nivolumab after autologous stem cell transplantation. TCRdb's copy holds only in-frame clones and misses some; the assay was immunoSEQ multiplex PCR. The repertoire consists of fewer than 85,000 clones, with 83% occurring once and the leading ten covering roughly 2%. The specimen was PBMCs, collected in a trial of ipilimumab plus nivolumab as post-transplant consolidation. The receptors were gathered from a male donor with diffuse large B-cell lymphoma. CDR3s include the opening cysteine and the closing phenylalanine or tryptophan. D genes are given only for firm matches. Some rows mark clone size as missing; the rest say once, few, many or name a class of expanded clone.

abundance: .; j_gene: TRBJ2-7; d_gene: .; v_gene: TRBV4-1; CDR3nt: TGCGCCAGCAGCCAAGAGAGCAGGACCCTTAATCCCGAGCAGTACTTC; CDR3aa: CASSQESRTLNPEQYF
abundance: .; j_gene: TRBJ1-6; d_gene: .; v_gene: TRBV27; CDR3nt: TGTGCCAGCAGTAGGCAGGGTGAAAGCTCCTATAATTCACCCCTCCACTTT; CDR3aa: CASSRQGESSYNSPLHF
abundance: .; j_gene: TRBJ2-5; d_gene: .; v_gene: TRBV30; CDR3nt: TGTGCCTGGAGTCTGCTGGGGGCTGAGACCCAGTACTTC; CDR3aa: CAWSLLGAETQYF
abundance: .; j_gene: TRBJ1-2; d_gene: TRBD1; v_gene: TRBV7-9; CDR3nt: TGTGCCAGCAGCGAAGGGACAGCTAACTATGGCTACACCTTC; CDR3aa: CASSEGTANYGYTF
abundance: .; j_gene: TRBJ2-5; d_gene: .; v_gene: TRBV5-1; CDR3nt: TGCGCCAGCAGCTTGATACCGGGTCAACAAGAGACCCAGTACTTC; CDR3aa: CASSLIPGQQETQYF
abundance: .; j_gene: TRBJ1-2; d_gene: .; v_gene: TRBV30; CDR3nt: TGTGCCTGGAGGCGGCCGAGGGCTGAGGCCCTTTATGGCTACACCTTC; CDR3aa: CAWRRPRAEALYGYTF
abundance: .; j_gene: TRBJ2-1; d_gene: TRBD2; v_gene: TRBV18; CDR3nt: TGTGCCAGCTCACCGGGACTAGCCATTGAGCAGTTCTTC; CDR3aa: CASSPGLAIEQFF
abundance: once; j_gene: TRBJ1-1; d_gene: .; v_gene: TRBV6-1; CDR3nt: TGTGCCAGCAGCGTTTACCCTACAGGGAACACTGAAGCTTTCTTT; CDR3aa: CASSVYPTGNTEAFF
abundance: .; j_gene: TRBJ1-1; d_gene: TRBD1; v_gene: TRBV13; CDR3nt: TGTGCCAGCAGCTTAACCGGGACAGGACTCACTGAAGCTTTCTTT; CDR3aa: CASSLTGTGLTEAFF
abundance: .; j_gene: TRBJ1-2; d_gene: .; v_gene: TRBV12-5; CDR3nt: TGTGCTAGTGGTTTCTCCTTCGGAGGCTACACCTTC; CDR3aa: CASGFSFGGYTF
abundance: .; j_gene: TRBJ1-5; d_gene: .; v_gene: TRBV6-5; CDR3nt: TGTGCCAGCAGTTTGGACAGTGTGAGGCCCCAGCATTTT; CDR3aa: CASSLDSVRPQHF
abundance: .; j_gene: TRBJ1-2; d_gene: .; v_gene: TRBV11-2; CDR3nt: TGTGCCACCTCCCGGGACCCACCGCCAGCTAACTATGGCTACACCTTC; CDR3aa: CATSRDPPPANYGYTF
abundance: once; j_gene: TRBJ2-2; d_gene: .; v_gene: TRBV7-6; CDR3nt: TGTGCCAGCAGTCCTCGGACCGGCGGGGAGCTGTTTTTT; CDR3aa: CASSPRTGGELFF
abundance: once; j_gene: TRBJ2-1; d_gene: TRBD2; v_gene: TRBV29-1; CDR3nt: TGCAGCGTTGAAGGGACCCGGCGGGGGGGAAACAATGAGCAGTTCTTC; CDR3aa: CSVEGTRRGGNNEQFF
abundance: once; j_gene: TRBJ2-3; d_gene: .; v_gene: TRBV5-4; CDR3nt: TGTGCCAGCAGCCCCTCTCCACTTACAGATACGCAGTATTTT; CDR3aa: CASSPSPLTDTQYF
abundance: .; j_gene: TRBJ1-1; d_gene: .; v_gene: TRBV19; CDR3nt: TGTGCCAGTAGTGCTGCAAGGGGTAGCACTGAAGCTTTCTTT; CDR3aa: CASSAARGSTEAFF
abundance: .; j_gene: TRBJ2-2; d_gene: TRBD1; v_gene: TRBV6-5; CDR3nt: TGTGCCAGCAGTTACTTGGGACAGGGGTCCACCGGGGAGCTGTTTTTT; CDR3aa: CASSYLGQGSTGELFF
abundance: .; j_gene: TRBJ2-2; d_gene: .; v_gene: TRBV6-1; CDR3nt: TGTGCCAGCAACTGGGACACCGACACCGGGGAGCTGTTTTTT; CDR3aa: CASNWDTDTGELFF
abundance: few; j_gene: TRBJ2-2; d_gene: .; v_gene: TRBV7-3; CDR3nt: TGTGCCAGCAGCTCTGTGGGGACGAGGGGGACCGGGGAGCTGTTTTTT; CDR3aa: CASSSVGTRGTGELFF
abundance: .; j_gene: TRBJ1-1; d_gene: TRBD1; v_gene: TRBV19; CDR3nt: TGTGCCAGCTTCCTACGGGACAGGGGGCAAGGGAACACTGAAGCTTTCTTT; CDR3aa: CASFLRDRGQGNTEAFF
abundance: .; j_gene: TRBJ2-1; d_gene: TRBD2; v_gene: TRBV20-1; CDR3nt: TGCAGTGCTGGGACTAGGAATGAGCAGTTCTTC; CDR3aa: CSAGTRNEQFF
abundance: .; j_gene: TRBJ2-6; d_gene: .; v_gene: TRBV7-7; CDR3nt: TGTGCTAGCAGCCCCGGGGGATCCGGGGCCAACGTCCTGACTTTC; CDR3aa: CASSPGGSGANVLTF
abundance: once; j_gene: TRBJ1-2; d_gene: .; v_gene: TRBV6-5; CDR3nt: TGTGCCAGCAGTTACAGGGGGACGGATGGCTACACCTTC; CDR3aa: CASSYRGTDGYTF